The 21 T cell receptor beta chains listed next were all sequenced from one sample in a study of blood T cell repertoires in COVID-19. Here immunoSEQ multiplex PCR was the method, and the copy in TCRdb shows in-frame clones only, minus some. The sample has 100,000 or so clones; around 84% are singletons. Sequenced material: peripheral blood. The receptors shown here come from a man in his sixties or seventies with active or convalescent COVID-19.

The chain is built from TRBV2 and TRBJ2-1; 11 bases align to TRBD2. Germline CDR1 is SNHLY and CDR2 is FYNNEI. V shed 6 bases, J shed 6 bases, and the junction held 7 bases outside the gene matches. The length of the CDR3 is 15 residues. The CDR3 region has the DNA TGTGCCAGCAGAGCGACTAGCGGGGTCGGCAATGAGCAGTTCTTC. The encoded protein is CASRATSGVGNEQFF.

CDR3 loop: CASTTGGVYSNQPQHF. CDR3 bases: TGTGCCAGCACAACAGGGGGCGTCTATAGCAATCAGCCCCAGCATTTT. V gene TRBV28 combines with J gene TRBJ1-5, with 9 bases identical to TRBD1. Germline values: CDR1 MDHEN, CDR2 SYDVKM. After removal of 7 bases from V and 0 bases from J, the junction contained 7 bases not matched to a gene. The CDR3 consists of 16 residues. The entire variable domain, with the rest obtained from reference TRBV28 and TRBJ1-5, is as follows: DVKVTQSSRYLVKRTGEKVFLECVQDMDHENMFWYRQDPGLGLRLIYFSYDVKMKEKGDIPEGYSVSREKKERFSLILESASTNQTSMYLCASTTGGVYSNQPQHFGDGTRLSIL.

The V call is TRBV15, the J call TRBJ1-2; 8 bases are shared with TRBD1. The CDR3 runs to 17 residues. With V trimmed by 0 bases and J by 1 base, 7 bases remained unmatched. CDR1 LNHNV and CDR2 YYDKDF come from the germline V gene (reference sequence). CDR3 protein: CATSRDGQGMGNYGYTF. CDR3 DNA sequence: TGTGCCACCAGCAGAGATGGACAGGGAATGGGTAACTATGGCTACACCTTC.

The V and J genes are TRBV11-2 and TRBJ1-1; 9 positions agree with TRBD1. J was trimmed by 5 bases and V by 1 base; bases with no gene match: 8. Germline V gene lookup returns CDR1 SGHAT and CDR2 FQNNGV. The CDR3 is 16 amino acids. Here the CDR3 reads CASSLGAGQGGTEAFF. As DNA, the CDR3 is TGTGCCAGCAGCTTAGGGGCGGGACAGGGTGGGACTGAAGCTTTCTTT.

The chain joins TRBV10-3 to TRBJ1-2, with a possible D match to TRBD1 (5 bases). The V gene lost 4 bases and the J gene lost 4 bases, with 10 bases spanning the gap. The germline CDR1 and CDR2 sequences are ENHRY and SYGVKD. This CDR3 has 13 residues. CDR3 nucleotide sequence: TGTGCCATCAGTGCCACGACAGTCTATGGCTACACCTTC. This codes for CAISATTVYGYTF.

V gene TRBV7-9 combines with J gene TRBJ2-5, with 9 bases that match TRBD2. CDR3 length: 14 residues. V gave up 1 base and J gave up 4 bases; unmatched junction bases: 1. Per germline, CDR1 SEHNR and CDR2 FQNEAQ (reference sequence). In nucleotides, the CDR3 is TGTGCCAGCAGCTTAGTAGCGGGGGTAGAGACCCAGTACTTC. This sequence encodes CASSLVAGVETQYF.

The chain employs TRBV18 and TRBJ2-5, with TRBD2 identical over 13 bases. CDR1 is KGHSH and CDR2 is LQKENI in the germline V gene. V trimming: 3 bases; J trimming: 5 bases; junction bases outside the gene matches: 6. The CDR3 covers 16 residues. CDR3 sequence reads: CASSPGLAGAGETQYF. The DNA of the CDR3 is TGTGCCAGCTCACCCGGACTAGCGGGGGCGGGGGAGACCCAGTACTTC.

This chain uses TRBV2 with TRBJ1-1, with a weak D call TRBD1 (5 bases). In germline, CDR1 is SNHLY, CDR2 FYNNEI. This CDR3 has 15 amino acids. The V and J ends lost 4 bases and 1 base respectively, with 13 bases between them. The chain's CDR3 is CASSGIKRGNTEAFF. CDR3 in DNA: TGTGCCAGCAGTGGAATTAAAAGGGGGAACACTGAAGCTTTCTTT.

The V and J genes are TRBV27 and TRBJ1-1, with D unclear. CDR3 length equals 13 residues. Germline assignment: CDR1 MNHEY and CDR2 SMNVEV (reference sequence). Trimming pared 4 bases from V and 4 bases from J, leaving 10 bases between. This CDR3 is CASSSIRGTEAFF. The CDR3 bases are TGTGCCAGCAGTTCCATACGGGGCACTGAAGCTTTCTTT.

The rearrangement uses TRBV28 and TRBJ1-3; a weak D match, TRBD1 (6 bases). CDR3 length equals 15 residues. The ends were cut back, 5 bases at V and 0 bases at J, with 11 bases in the middle. Germline V CDR1 and CDR2: MDHEN, SYDVKM. Here the CDR3 DNA reads TGTGCCAGCAGTAACGCAGGGGACTCTGGAAACACCATATATTTT. Amino acids: CASSNAGDSGNTIYF.

This chain connects TRBV28 to TRBJ1-2, with TRBD1 matching over 8 bases. Germline loops: CDR1 MDHEN, CDR2 SYDVKM. The CDR3 length is 15 residues. The J segment lost 2 bases and the V segment lost 5 bases, leaving 7 bases of the junction unmatched. The CDR3 nucleotides are TGTGCCAGCAGTCCCCAGGGGGCTCGGAACTATGGCTACACCTTC. Amino acids: CASSPQGARNYGYTF.

The gene calls are TRBV18 and TRBJ2-3; 11 positions agree with TRBD1. CDR3 length: 17 amino acids. V was clipped by 6 bases and J by 3 bases; unmatched bases: 11. Germline V lookup: CDR1 KGHSH, CDR2 LQKENI. CDR3 protein: CASSLRFGTGGTDTQYF. The DNA for the CDR3 is TGTGCCAGCTCCCTCCGGTTCGGGACAGGGGGAACAGATACGCAGTATTTT.

V is TRBV15 and J is TRBJ1-2; 10 positions match TRBD1. Trimming at V came to 1 base and at J to 7 bases, leaving 6 bases not matched to a gene. This CDR3 comprises 15 residues. The germline V gene encodes CDR1 LNHNV and CDR2 YYDKDF (reference sequence). The CDR3 DNA is TGTGCCACCAGCAGAGTAAGACAGGGGGCTTCTGGCTACACCTTC. It specifies CATSRVRQGASGYTF. Full variable domain (rest looked up from reference TRBV15 and TRBJ1-2): DAMVIQNPRYQVTQFGKPVTLSCSQTLNHNVMYWYQQKSSQAPKLLFHYYDKDFNNEADTPDNFQSRRPNTSFCFLDIRSPGLGDTAMYLCATSRVRQGASGYTFGSGTRLTVV.

This chain uses TRBV7-8 with TRBJ2-7; 9 bases map to TRBD1. The J segment lost 5 bases and the V segment lost 5 bases, leaving 10 bases of the junction unmatched. CDR3 size: 15 residues. Germline V gives CDR1 SGHVS, CDR2 FQNEAQ. The CDR3 DNA follows: TGTGCCAGCAGCGCACATGGGACAGGGACGGACGAGCAGTACTTC. It encodes CASSAHGTGTDEQYF.

This clone was picked up a small number of times. V is TRBV19 and J is TRBJ1-3; 8 positions match TRBD1. This CDR3 is 17 amino acids long. Trimming took 6 bases from V and 4 from J; bases not matched to a gene: 14. Germline CDR1 reads LNHDA; CDR2 reads SQIVND (reference sequence). The CDR3 DNA reads as TGTGCCAGTAGCAACCCGGGACAGGCATTACGAGGAAACACCATATATTTT. Encoded protein: CASSNPGQALRGNTIYF.

The chain has TRBV28 and TRBJ2-7, with TRBD1 identical over 11 bases. Germline V gene sequence: CDR1 MDHEN, CDR2 SYDVKM. This CDR3 contains 15 residues. Germline trimming cut 6 bases from V and 3 bases from J; bases unmatched to any gene: 7. DNA for the CDR3: TGTGCCAGCAGCTTACAGGGACAGGGGGGCTACGAGCAGTACTTC. It yields the protein CASSLQGQGGYEQYF.

This clone was observed a handful of times. V is TRBV2 and J is TRBJ1-1; D gene ambiguous. This CDR3 comprises 11 residues. Germline V gives CDR1 SNHLY, CDR2 FYNNEI. The ends were cut back, 6 bases at V and 2 bases at J, with 4 bases in the middle. The CDR3 nucleotides are TGTGCCAGCAGCGTAAACACTGAAGCTTTCTTT. Translation: CASSVNTEAFF.

J is TRBJ2-7 and V is TRBV30; 7 nucleotides line up with TRBD1. The junction had 0 bases not matched to a gene; V was cut back by 2 bases and J by 2 bases. Germline V gene sequence: CDR1 GTSNPN, CDR2 SVGIG (reference sequence). This CDR3 comprises 12 residues. The CDR3 DNA follows: TGTGCCTGGAGTACAGGGGCCTACGAGCAGTACTTC. Protein: CAWSTGAYEQYF.

The V and J genes are TRBV27 and TRBJ1-1; D perhaps matches TRBD1 (5 bases). From germline, CDR1 is MNHEY and CDR2 SMNVEV (reference sequence). The CDR3 has 12 residues. Trimming took 8 bases from V and 1 from J, leaving 8 bases between them. This chain's CDR3 is CASLGGNTEAFF. The CDR3 nucleotides are TGTGCCAGCTTGGGGGGGAACACTGAAGCTTTCTTT.

The chain carries TRBV24-1 and TRBJ1-4; 8 bases map to TRBD1. Looked up from germline, CDR1 is KGHDR and CDR2 is SFDVKD. The CDR3 has 13 amino acids. V gave up 7 bases and J gave up 9 bases; unmatched junction bases: 6. CDR3 in DNA: TGTGCCACCAGCCCCGGACAGGGCAAAAAACTGTTTTTT. Its protein is CATSPGQGKKLFF.

The chain combines TRBV6-1 with TRBJ1-1; 10 bases are a match to TRBD1. The germline V gene has CDR1 MNHNS and CDR2 SASEGT. V shed 1 base and J 4 bases; nucleotides not matched to a gene: 0. This CDR3 is 14 amino acids long. The DNA of the CDR3 is TGTGCCAGCAGTGAAGGGACAGGGGGCACTGAAGCTTTCTTT. Its protein is CASSEGTGGTEAFF.